This T cell receptor beta chain derives from a study of blood T cell repertoires in COVID-19. As for the study in general: COVID-19 samples from acute and convalescent phases originated in the United States, Italy and Spain. The analysed material was cDNA or gDNA that came from T cells, B-cell-depleted T cells, or PBMCs.

The germline CDR1 and CDR2 sequences are LNHDA and SQIVND (reference sequence). V was pared by 6 bases and J by 4 bases, with 12 bases between. This CDR3 comprises 13 residues. Data came from immunoSEQ multiplex PCR; TCRdb stores just in-frame clones and leaves some out. Here the sample spans approximately 290,000 clones, approximately 90% being singletons. This clonotype was obtained from a man younger than 45 with acute or convalescent COVID-19. The genes are TRBV19 and TRBJ2-5; weak D call: TRBD2 (6 bases). The sample consisted of peripheral blood. The CDR3 reads CASSLSGPETQYF. DNA of the CDR3: TGTGCCAGTAGCCTCAGCGGGCCAGAGACCCAGTACTTC.